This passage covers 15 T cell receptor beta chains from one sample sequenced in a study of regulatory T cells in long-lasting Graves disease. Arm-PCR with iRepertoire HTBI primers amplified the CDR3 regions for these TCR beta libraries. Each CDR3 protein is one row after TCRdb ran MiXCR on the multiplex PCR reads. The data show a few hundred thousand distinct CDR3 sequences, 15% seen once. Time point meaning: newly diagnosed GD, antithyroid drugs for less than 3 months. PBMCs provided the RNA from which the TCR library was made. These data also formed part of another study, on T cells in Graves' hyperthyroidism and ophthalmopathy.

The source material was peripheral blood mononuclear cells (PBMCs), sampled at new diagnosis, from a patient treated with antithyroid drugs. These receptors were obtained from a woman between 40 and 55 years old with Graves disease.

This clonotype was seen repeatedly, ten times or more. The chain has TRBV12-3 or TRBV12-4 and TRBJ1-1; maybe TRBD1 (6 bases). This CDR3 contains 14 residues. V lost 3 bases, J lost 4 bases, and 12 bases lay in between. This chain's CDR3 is CASSFRGGSTEAFF. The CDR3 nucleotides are TGTGCCAGCAGTTTTAGGGGGGGGAGCACTGAAGCTTTCTTT.

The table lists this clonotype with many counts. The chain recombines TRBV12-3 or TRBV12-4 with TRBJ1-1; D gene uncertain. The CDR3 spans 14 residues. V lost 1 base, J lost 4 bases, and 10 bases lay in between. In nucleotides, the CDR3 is TGTGCCAGCAGTTTAGGGGGTGTTTCCACTGAAGCTTTCTTT. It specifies CASSLGGVSTEAFF.

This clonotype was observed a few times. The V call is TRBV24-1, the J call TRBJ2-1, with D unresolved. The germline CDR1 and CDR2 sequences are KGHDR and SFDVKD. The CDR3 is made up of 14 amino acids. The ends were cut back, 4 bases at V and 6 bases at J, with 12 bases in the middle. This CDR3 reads CATSDTDTRNEQFF. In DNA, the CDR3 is TGTGCCACCAGTGACACAGACACCCGCAATGAGCAGTTCTTC.

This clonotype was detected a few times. For the CDR3, the DNA is TGTGCCAGCAGTTTATTGCTAGCGAAAAACAATGAGCAGTTCTTC. Protein: CASSLLLAKNNEQFF. The J gene is TRBJ2-1, the V gene TRBV27; weak D call: TRBD2 (6 bases). CDR3 length: 15 amino acids. Trimming pared 1 base from V and 5 bases from J, leaving 12 bases between. Germline V CDR1 and CDR2: MNHEY, SMNVEV (reference sequence).

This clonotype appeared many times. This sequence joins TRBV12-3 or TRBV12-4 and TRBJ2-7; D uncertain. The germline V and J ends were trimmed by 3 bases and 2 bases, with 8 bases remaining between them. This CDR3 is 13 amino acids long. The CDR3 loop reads CASSFSATYEQYF. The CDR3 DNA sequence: TGTGCCAGCAGTTTTTCAGCCACCTACGAGCAGTACTTC.

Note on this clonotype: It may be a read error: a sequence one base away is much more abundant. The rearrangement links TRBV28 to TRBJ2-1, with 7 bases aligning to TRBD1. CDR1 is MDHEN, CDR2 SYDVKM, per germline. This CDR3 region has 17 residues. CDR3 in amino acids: CVSSLIFPTGSLNEQFF. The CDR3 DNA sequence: TGTGTCAGCAGTTTAATTTTCCCGACAGGGTCTCTCAATGAGCAGTTCTTC.

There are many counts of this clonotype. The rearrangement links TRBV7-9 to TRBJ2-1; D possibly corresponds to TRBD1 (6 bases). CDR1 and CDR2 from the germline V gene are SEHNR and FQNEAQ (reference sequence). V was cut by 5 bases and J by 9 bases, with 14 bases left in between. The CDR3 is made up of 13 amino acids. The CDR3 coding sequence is TGTGCCAGCAGCCCGGACAGCCATCCTGAGCAGTTCTTC. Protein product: CASSPDSHPEQFF.

The CDR3 DNA is TGTGCCAGCCATCTAGCGGGAGCCTACAATGAGCAGTTCTTC. It yields the protein CASHLAGAYNEQFF. This chain uses TRBV2 with TRBJ2-1; TRBD2 matches at 10 bases. CDR3 size: 14 residues. V gave up 8 bases and J gave up 2 bases; unmatched junction bases: 3. Germline-derived CDR1 and CDR2 are SNHLY and FYNNEI.

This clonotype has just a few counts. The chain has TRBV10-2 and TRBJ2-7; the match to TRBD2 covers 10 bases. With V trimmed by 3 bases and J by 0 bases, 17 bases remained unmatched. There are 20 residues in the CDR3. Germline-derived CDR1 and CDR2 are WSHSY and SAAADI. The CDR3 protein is CASSEPFRGVAGGFSYEQYF. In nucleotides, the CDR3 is TGCGCCAGCAGTGAACCTTTCCGGGGGGTAGCGGGAGGATTCTCCTACGAGCAGTACTTC.

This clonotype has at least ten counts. As DNA, the CDR3 is TGTGCCAGCAGTTTAGTGGCGGCCCAAGAGACCCAGTACTTC. Its translation is CASSLVAAQETQYF. The chain is built from TRBV12-3 or TRBV12-4 and TRBJ2-5; D is unclear. Trimming removed 1 base from V and 1 base from J, with 7 bases in between. The CDR3 consists of 14 residues.

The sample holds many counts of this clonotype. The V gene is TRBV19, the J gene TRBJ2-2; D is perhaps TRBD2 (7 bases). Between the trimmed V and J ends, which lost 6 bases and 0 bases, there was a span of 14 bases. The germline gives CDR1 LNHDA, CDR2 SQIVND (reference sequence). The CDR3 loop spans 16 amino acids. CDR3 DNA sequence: TGTGCCAGTAGCTCGAGGGGGGGAGCGAACACCGGGGAGCTGTTTTTT. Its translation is CASSSRGGANTGELFF.

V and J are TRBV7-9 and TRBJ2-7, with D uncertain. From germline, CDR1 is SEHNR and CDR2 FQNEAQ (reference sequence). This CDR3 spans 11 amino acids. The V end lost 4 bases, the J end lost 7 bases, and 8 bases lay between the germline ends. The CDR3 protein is CASSSPEEQYF. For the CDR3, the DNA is TGTGCCAGCAGCTCCCCGGAGGAGCAGTACTTC.

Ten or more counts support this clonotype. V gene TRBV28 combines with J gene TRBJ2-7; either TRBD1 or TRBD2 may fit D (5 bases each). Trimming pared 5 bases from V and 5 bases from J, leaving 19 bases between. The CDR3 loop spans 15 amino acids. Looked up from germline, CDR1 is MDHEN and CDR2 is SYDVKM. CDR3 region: CASSLPQGAADEQYF. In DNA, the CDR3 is TGTGCCAGCAGTCTACCCCAGGGAGCTGCGGACGAGCAGTACTTC.

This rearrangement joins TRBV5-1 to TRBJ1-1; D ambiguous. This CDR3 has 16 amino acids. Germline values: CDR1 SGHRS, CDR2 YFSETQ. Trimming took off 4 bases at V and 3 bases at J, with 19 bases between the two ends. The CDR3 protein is CASSPDRGPLDTEAFF. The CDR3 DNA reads TGCGCCAGCAGCCCCGATAGAGGGCCCTTGGACACTGAAGCTTTCTTT.

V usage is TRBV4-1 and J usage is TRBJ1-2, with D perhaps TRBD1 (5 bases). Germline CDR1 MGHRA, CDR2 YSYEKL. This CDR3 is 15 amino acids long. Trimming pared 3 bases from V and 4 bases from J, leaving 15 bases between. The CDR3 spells CASSHLPPGPYGYTF. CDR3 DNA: TGCGCCAGCAGCCACCTTCCCCCGGGGCCCTATGGCTACACCTTC.